This TCR beta chain was sequenced for a study of blood T cell repertoires in COVID-19. About the research overall: The origin of the acute and convalescent COVID-19 samples was the United States, Italy and Spain. PBMCs, B-cell-depleted T cells, or T cells provided the cDNA or gDNA that made up the material.

Original data processing: Counts of nucleated cells, estimated from reference gene primer amplification, were obtained. Libraries were prepared by immunoSEQ multiplex PCR; TCRdb keeps only in-frame clonotypes and omits some of them. The V and J calls and the clone size are those of that table, but D and trimming were determined from the DNA. Of 650,000 to 800,000 clones in the sample, around 90% are singletons; the top ten hold around 0.3%. Deletions cut 6 bases from V and 4 bases from J, with 11 bases between. The CDR3 contains 13 residues. The receptor's source is a woman younger than 35 with acute or convalescent COVID-19. Sequenced material: peripheral blood. The gene calls are TRBV12-3 or TRBV12-4 and TRBJ2-3; D call uncertain. CDR3 DNA: TGTGCCAGCAGACACCTAGAGGCAGATACGCAGTATTTT. As protein: CASRHLEADTQYF.